Presented here are 28 T cell receptor beta chains from one specimen sequenced in a study of metastatic and nonmetastatic thyroid tumors. All patients were treatment-naive before thyroid surgery. TCRdb used MiXCR to call clones anew from the PCR reads. The sample lists roughly 72,000 clones; roughly 18% were seen once. The sequenced sample was blood. The source is a female donor with papillary thyroid cancer or a benign thyroid nodule (not recorded which). Some clones in this sample may be carry-over from other donors' samples.

This clone was found many times. This rearrangement joins TRBV20-1 to TRBJ2-2, with D perhaps TRBD2 (5 bases). Between the trimmed V and J ends, which lost 3 bases and 8 bases, there was a span of 13 bases. Germline V gene lookup returns CDR1 DFQATT and CDR2 SNEGSKA (reference sequence). The CDR3 is 13 residues long. The CDR3 protein is CSASRGLLGELFF. The CDR3 DNA reads as TGCAGTGCTAGCCGCGGACTCCTAGGGGAGCTGTTTTTT.

Worth noting for this clone: This clone may be a read error of a much larger clone one base away. Other DNA variants within this sample encode the same CDR3. The V gene is TRBV5-1, the J gene TRBJ2-7, with D maybe TRBD2 (5 bases). CDR1 and CDR2 from the germline V gene are SGHRS and YFSETQ. The ends were cut back, 4 bases at V and 5 bases at J, with 22 bases in the middle. The CDR3 extends over 16 amino acids. The CDR3 bases are TGCGCCAGCAGCCCGCGATATATAGCTGGAGGAGACGAGCAGTACTTC. Its protein is CASSPRYIAGGDEQYF. Together with reference TRBV5-1 and TRBJ2-7, the CDR3 gives the full variable domain: KAGVTQTPRYLIKTRGQQVTLSCSPISGHRSVSWYQQTPGQGLQFLFEYFSETQRNKGNFPGRFSGRQFSNSRSEMNVSTLELGDSALYLCASSPRYIAGGDEQYFGPGTRLTVT.

Many counts were recorded for this clone. The chain joins TRBV19 to TRBJ2-1; the D is unclear. Trimming left V 3 bases short and J 10 bases short, with 13 bases between. Germline V gene sequence: CDR1 LNHDA, CDR2 SQIVND (reference sequence). The CDR3 totals 13 residues. This chain's CDR3 is CASSIGSLGEQFF. CDR3 in DNA: TGTGCCAGTAGTATCGGCTCTCTGGGGGAGCAGTTCTTC. Full variable domain (missing parts from reference TRBV19 and TRBJ2-1): DGGITQSPKYLFRKEGQNVTLSCEQNLNHDAMYWYRQDPGQGLRLIYYSQIVNDFQKGDIAEGYSVSREKKESFPLTVTSAQKNPTAFYLCASSIGSLGEQFFGPGTRLTVL.

The chain links TRBV20-1 to TRBJ1-2; a weak D match, TRBD1 (5 bases). There are 12 residues in the CDR3. V was pared by 6 bases and J by 8 bases, with 16 bases between. The germline V gene encodes CDR1 DFQATT and CDR2 SNEGSKA (reference sequence). CDR3 protein: CSARDGRRGYTF. DNA for the CDR3: TGCAGTGCCCGGGACGGACGTCGAGGCTACACCTTC.

The sample holds a few counts of this clone. Here the CDR3 DNA reads TGCAGTGCTGTTGGACTAGCGGGAGTCGACGAGCAGTACTTC. Translation: CSAVGLAGVDEQYF. This chain joins TRBV20-1 and TRBJ2-7; 13 bases align to TRBD2. Germline CDR1 is DFQATT and CDR2 is SNEGSKA (reference sequence). The J segment lost 5 bases and the V segment lost 5 bases, leaving 6 bases of the junction unmatched. The CDR3 loop spans 14 amino acids.

This clone has at least ten counts. This could be a read error, since a much larger clone is one nucleotide away. The chain has TRBV28 and TRBJ2-7; the D is unclear. Trimming pared 4 bases from V and 2 bases from J, leaving 9 bases between. Looked up from germline, CDR1 is MDHEN and CDR2 is SYDVKM. The CDR3 covers 13 residues. DNA of the CDR3: TGTGCCAGCAGTTCATCCGGTACCTACGAGCAGTACTTC. Encoded protein: CASSSSGTYEQYF. Complete variable domain (other parts from reference TRBV28 and TRBJ2-7): DVKVTQSSRYLVKRTGEKVFLECVQDMDHENMFWYRQDPGLGLRLIYFSYDVKMKEKGDIPEGYSVSREKKERFSLILESASTNQTSMYLCASSSSGTYEQYFGPGTRLTVT.

This clone has ten or more counts. The CDR3 bases are TGTGCCAGCAGTGGCCCCGGGGGCCAAGGCATTCAGTACTTC. It translates to CASSGPGGQGIQYF. This chain joins TRBV25-1 and TRBJ2-4; perhaps D is TRBD1 or TRBD2 (6 bases each). The ends were cut back, 4 bases at V and 9 bases at J, with 16 bases in the middle. Germline V gene sequence: CDR1 MGHDK, CDR2 SYGVNS. The CDR3 runs to 14 residues.

The chain uses TRBV20-1 and TRBJ2-5, with 13 bases identical to TRBD2. The CDR3 covers 14 residues. The J segment lost 3 bases and the V segment lost 5 bases, leaving 3 bases of the junction unmatched. Germline CDR1 and CDR2: DFQATT and SNEGSKA (reference sequence). CDR3 residues: CSAVTSGGKETQYF. The CDR3 DNA is TGCAGTGCTGTGACTAGCGGGGGGAAAGAGACCCAGTACTTC.

This clone was recorded many times. The J gene is TRBJ2-1, the V gene TRBV20-1; D gene uncertain. This CDR3 is built from 14 residues. The V end lost 0 bases, the J end lost 4 bases, and 10 bases lay between the germline ends. The germline V gene has CDR1 DFQATT and CDR2 SNEGSKA (reference sequence). The DNA of the CDR3 is TGCAGTGCTAGAGATAAGGCCGATTACAATGAGCAGTTCTTC. Translation gives CSARDKADYNEQFF.

This clone has more than one count but fewer than ten. V is TRBV30 and J is TRBJ1-1; D unclear. In germline, CDR1 is GTSNPN, CDR2 SVGIG (reference sequence). This CDR3 has 13 residues. Trimming pared 1 base from V and 0 bases from J, leaving 6 bases between. CDR3 amino acids: CAWSELMNTEAFF. Here the CDR3 DNA reads TGTGCCTGGAGTGAGCTCATGAACACTGAAGCTTTCTTT.

CDR3 nucleotides: TGTGCCAGCAGCTTCGTAGTTAGCTCCTACGAGCAGTACTTC. This encodes CASSFVVSSYEQYF. The chain links TRBV7-2 to TRBJ2-7, with D unresolved. CDR1 is SGHTA, CDR2 FQGNSA, per germline. Trimming took 3 bases from V and 0 from J, leaving 9 bases between them. The CDR3 is 14 residues long.

V usage is TRBV18 and J usage is TRBJ2-7, with D unresolved. This CDR3 has 13 amino acids. The ends were cut back, 3 bases at V and 3 bases at J, with 9 bases in the middle. Germline V CDR1 and CDR2: KGHSH, LQKENI. CDR3: CASSPKENYEQYF. CDR3 coding DNA: TGTGCCAGCTCACCCAAGGAGAACTACGAGCAGTACTTC.

This chain connects TRBV28 to TRBJ1-2; the D is unclear. Germline values: CDR1 MDHEN, CDR2 SYDVKM. The CDR3 runs to 13 residues. V was pared by 7 bases and J by 3 bases, with 12 bases between. CDR3 protein: CASIRWGYYGYTF. The CDR3 bases are TGTGCCAGCATTCGATGGGGATACTATGGCTACACCTTC.

The chain is built from TRBV20-1 and TRBJ2-7; TRBD2 aligns across 9 bases. Germline trimming cut 6 bases from V and 0 bases from J; bases unmatched to any gene: 6. CDR1 and CDR2 (germline): DFQATT, SNEGSKA (reference sequence). This CDR3 region has 14 residues. The CDR3 loop is CSAEAGGDSYEQYF. CDR3 nucleotides: TGCAGTGCCGAAGCGGGGGGCGACTCCTACGAGCAGTACTTC.

The V and J genes are TRBV13 and TRBJ1-6; 10 bases fit TRBD1. The CDR3 covers 17 residues. The ends lost 4 bases at V and 9 bases at J; junction bases unmatched: 12. The germline V gene encodes CDR1 PRHDT and CDR2 FYEKMQ (reference sequence). The CDR3 spells CASSSRPGQGFASPLHF. The CDR3 DNA reads as TGTGCCAGCAGCTCAAGGCCGGGACAGGGGTTCGCTTCACCCCTCCACTTT.

At least ten counts were recorded for this clone. The rearrangement joins TRBV19 to TRBJ1-2; no clear D gene. The CDR3 totals 12 residues. Trimming shortened V by 7 bases and J by 4 bases, and 10 bases separated the two germline ends. Germline values: CDR1 LNHDA, CDR2 SQIVND (reference sequence). In DNA, the CDR3 is TGTGCCAGTACCCCGGGTGGCTATGGCTACACCTTC. This codes for CASTPGGYGYTF.

This clone was observed at least ten times. The V gene is TRBV19, the J gene TRBJ1-5, with 7 bases aligning to TRBD1. The germline CDR1 and CDR2 sequences are LNHDA and SQIVND (reference sequence). The CDR3 length is 13 residues. After removal of 5 bases from V and 4 bases from J, the junction contained 2 bases not matched to a gene. The CDR3 nucleotides are TGTGCCAGTAGTGGGGACAGAAATCAGCCCCAGCATTTT. Protein sequence: CASSGDRNQPQHF. The complete variable domain, with remaining parts taken from reference TRBV19 and TRBJ1-5, reads DGGITQSPKYLFRKEGQNVTLSCEQNLNHDAMYWYRQDPGQGLRLIYYSQIVNDFQKGDIAEGYSVSREKKESFPLTVTSAQKNPTAFYLCASSGDRNQPQHFGDGTRLSIL.

This clone turned up a few times. V usage is TRBV5-4 and J usage is TRBJ1-4; TRBD1 aligns across 9 bases. This CDR3 is 15 amino acids long. V lost 5 bases to trimming and J lost 7 bases; unmatched junction nucleotides: 9. Germline V lookup: CDR1 SGHNT, CDR2 YYREEE (reference sequence). The CDR3 here is CASRATGGFGEKLFF. The CDR3, as DNA: TGTGCCAGCAGAGCCACAGGGGGCTTCGGTGAAAAACTGTTTTTT.

In this sample, this clone turned up many times. The chain carries TRBV3-1 and TRBJ1-4; TRBD1 might be the D (6 bases). V lost 0 bases, J lost 7 bases, and 18 bases lay in between. Germline V lookup: CDR1 LGHDT, CDR2 YNNKEL (reference sequence). The CDR3 is made up of 17 amino acids. The chain's CDR3 is CASSQEGLGGGREKLFF. The CDR3 DNA is TGTGCCAGCAGCCAAGAAGGGCTCGGGGGCGGGCGTGAAAAACTGTTTTTT.

A note on this clone: The junction departs from the called germline gene at one end, perhaps through a read error. The J gene is TRBJ2-5, the V gene TRBV4-1; D is possibly TRBD2 (7 bases). The CDR3 has 15 residues. CDR1 is MGHRA, CDR2 YSYEKL, per germline. The CDR3 coding sequence is TGCACCAGCAGCCTTTCAGCGGGAAGGGGGGAGACCCAGTACTTC. It yields the protein CTSSLSAGRGETQYF.

This clone was detected ten times or more. V is TRBV9 and J is TRBJ2-1, with 9 bases lining up with TRBD2. The CDR3 consists of 16 residues. Per germline, CDR1 SGDLS and CDR2 YYNGEE. V lost 4 bases, J lost 0 bases, and 5 bases stayed unmatched. The CDR3 nucleotides read TGTGCCAGCAGCCCCGTTAGCGGGAGCTCCTACAATGAGCAGTTCTTC. This sequence encodes CASSPVSGSSYNEQFF.

This clone was recorded many times. V is TRBV30 and J is TRBJ1-4; D remains ambiguous. This CDR3 spans 14 amino acids. Trimming removed 2 bases at V and 8 bases at J, with 15 bases between. CDR1 GTSNPN and CDR2 SVGIG come from the germline V gene (reference sequence). The chain's CDR3 is CAWSLPQTGEKLFF. The CDR3, as DNA: TGTGCCTGGAGTTTACCTCAGACGGGGGAAAAACTGTTTTTT.

Points on this clone: At one end, the junction sequence differs from germline, possibly due to a read error. The CDR3 region is CATSGSENYGHTF. CDR3 in DNA: TGTGCCACCAGTGGAAGTGAAAACTATGGCCACACCTTC. J is TRBJ1-2 and V is TRBV24-1; D unresolved. This CDR3 region has 13 residues. The germline V gene encodes CDR1 KGHDR and CDR2 SFDVKD.

As concerns this clone: The germline gene is not matched at one end of the junction; a read error may be the cause. The chain uses TRBV2 and TRBJ2-7; D is unresolved. CDR3 length: 15 residues. Germline V gene lookup returns CDR1 SNHLY and CDR2 FYNNEI. The CDR3 loop is CASSQAQEFGYEQYF. The CDR3 coding sequence is TGTGCCAGCAGTCAAGCTCAGGAGTTCGGTTACGAGCAGTACTTC.

A note on this clone: This may be a read error: a much more frequent sequence differs by one nucleotide. J is TRBJ2-1 and V is TRBV19, with TRBD2 identical over 9 bases. There are 15 residues in the CDR3. Germline CDR1 LNHDA, CDR2 SQIVND (reference sequence). The CDR3 nucleotides read TGTGCCAGTAGTATAGGGGCTAGCGGGAAGGATGAGCAGCTCTTC. Translating it yields CASSIGASGKDEQLF. The full variable domain, completed using reference TRBV19 and TRBJ2-1, is DGGITQSPKYLFRKEGQNVTLSCEQNLNHDAMYWYRQDPGQGLRLIYYSQIVNDFQKGDIAEGYSVSREKKESFPLTVTSAQKNPTAFYLCASSIGASGKDEQLFGPGTRLTVL.

This clone was observed at least ten times. The junction departs from germline at one end; a sequencing error may be responsible. The chain employs TRBV7-7 and TRBJ2-5; D is unclear. Looked up from germline, CDR1 is SSHAT and CDR2 is FNYEAQ (reference sequence). CDR3 length: 13 amino acids. CDR3 amino acids: CASSLELQETQYF. CDR3 coding DNA: TGTGCTAGCAGCTTAGAACTCCAAGAGACCCAGTACTTC.

This clone was seen many times. The chain is built from TRBV12-3 or TRBV12-4 and TRBJ1-2, with 11 nucleotides matching TRBD1. The CDR3 is 14 amino acids. V trimming: 6 bases; J trimming: 3 bases; junction bases outside the gene matches: 3. The CDR3 nucleotides are TGTGCCAGCAGAGGGACAGGGGGGTACTATGGCTACACCTTC. This gives the protein CASRGTGGYYGYTF.

The chain is built from TRBV7-2 and TRBJ2-7; D is unresolved. Deletions cut 5 bases from V and 3 bases from J, with 17 bases between. Looked up from germline, CDR1 is SGHTA and CDR2 is FQGNSA. The CDR3 length is 15 residues. In nucleotides, the CDR3 is TGTGCCAGCAGCCCAGGATTCTCGAAACACTACGAGCAGTACTTC. This gives the protein CASSPGFSKHYEQYF.